These 24 T cell receptor beta chains share one sample of origin, sequenced in a study of radiotherapy plus CTLA-4 blockade in lung cancer. Some clones are missing from TCRdb's copy, which holds only in-frame ones; the method was immunoSEQ multiplex PCR. The profile covers about 90,000 clones, with about four fifths appearing a single time and approximately 14% taken by the ten largest. The sequences come from peripheral blood, collected from a patient treated with radiotherapy plus ipilimumab. The receptor source for this set is a human donor with non-small cell lung cancer that progressed on radiotherapy plus ipilimumab.

The chain uses TRBV27 and TRBJ1-5; D is perhaps TRBD1 (5 bases). Trimming pared 3 bases from V and 6 bases from J, leaving 12 bases between. CDR3 length: 14 residues. Germline values: CDR1 MNHEY, CDR2 SMNVEV (reference sequence). The CDR3 DNA reads as TGTGCCAGCAGTTTTTGGGGACCAGGTCAGCCCCAGCATTTT. Protein: CASSFWGPGQPQHF.

The chain combines TRBV30 with TRBJ1-2; unclear D gene. Per the germline V gene, CDR1 is GTSNPN and CDR2 is SVGIG (reference sequence). The CDR3 sequence is 13 residues long. Trimming took 3 bases from V and 2 from J, leaving 10 bases between them. CDR3 DNA: TGTGCCTGGAGGGGGAGCGGGAACTATGGCTACACCTTC. Translation: CAWRGSGNYGYTF.

This clone was seen once. This chain uses TRBV30 with TRBJ2-6; 8 bases fit TRBD1. The germline V gene encodes CDR1 GTSNPN and CDR2 SVGIG (reference sequence). V trimming: 0 bases; J trimming: 0 bases; junction bases outside the gene matches: 16. This CDR3 has 21 residues. The CDR3 bases are TGTGCCTGGAGTGTAAGTACGTGGGGGACAGGATATTTCTCTGGGGCCAACGTCCTGACTTTC. Translating it yields CAWSVSTWGTGYFSGANVLTF. Complete variable domain (other parts from reference TRBV30 and TRBJ2-6): SQTIHQWPATLVQPVGSPLSLECTVEGTSNPNLYWYRQAAGRGLQLLFYSVGIGQISSEVPQNLSASRPQDRQFILSSKKLLLSDSGFYLCAWSVSTWGTGYFSGANVLTFGAGSRLTVL.

The chain combines TRBV6-5 with TRBJ2-2; 8 bases agree with TRBD2. This CDR3 spans 15 amino acids. The V gene's germline CDR1 is MNHEY and CDR2 SVGAGI. J lost 4 bases, V lost 1 base, and 2 bases had no gene match. CDR3 residues: CASSYYGGGTGELFF. CDR3 DNA sequence: TGTGCCAGCAGTTACTACGGGGGGGGCACCGGGGAGCTGTTTTTT.

This sequence joins TRBV5-1 and TRBJ1-4, with unresolved D. Germline V gene sequence: CDR1 SGHRS, CDR2 YFSETQ. This CDR3 comprises 16 residues. Trimming cost V 5 bases and J 3 bases, with 17 bases left between them. The CDR3 reads CASRLFLDGANEKLFF. In nucleotides, the CDR3 is TGCGCCAGCAGGTTGTTCCTGGATGGGGCTAATGAAAAACTGTTTTTT. Full variable domain (outside the CDR3, taken from reference TRBV5-1 and TRBJ1-4): KAGVTQTPRYLIKTRGQQVTLSCSPISGHRSVSWYQQTPGQGLQFLFEYFSETQRNKGNFPGRFSGRQFSNSRSEMNVSTLELGDSALYLCASRLFLDGANEKLFFGSGTQLSVL.

The chain has TRBV5-5 and TRBJ2-5; tentative D call: TRBD2 (5 bases). The CDR3 extends over 15 amino acids. V was cut by 0 bases and J by 1 base, with 10 bases left in between. CDR1 is SGHKS and CDR2 is YYEKEE in the germline V gene (reference sequence). DNA of the CDR3: TGTGCCAGCAGCTTGGCCGAGGGTCCCCAAGAGACCCAGTACTTC. It yields the protein CASSLAEGPQETQYF.

The chain joins TRBV5-6 to TRBJ1-1, with a weak D call TRBD1 (6 bases). CDR1 and CDR2 (germline): SGHDT, YYEEEE. Trimming removed 5 bases from V and 0 bases from J, with 14 bases in between. This CDR3 is built from 15 residues. CDR3 in DNA: TGTGCCAGCAGGCCATCGGACAGACTGAACACTGAAGCTTTCTTT. Translation: CASRPSDRLNTEAFF.

The genes are TRBV18 and TRBJ2-5, with 8 nucleotides matching TRBD1. The V segment lost 6 bases and the J segment 3 bases; nucleotides outside the gene matches: 12. This CDR3 comprises 16 residues. Germline CDR1 is KGHSH and CDR2 is LQKENI. CDR3 sequence: CASSQGAANTKETQYF. For the CDR3, the DNA is TGTGCCAGCTCCCAGGGGGCGGCGAATACTAAAGAGACCCAGTACTTC.

The chain links TRBV9 to TRBJ1-1; the match to TRBD1 covers 7 bases. Germline trimming cut 4 bases from V and 1 base from J; bases unmatched to any gene: 7. Germline CDR1 SGDLS, CDR2 YYNGEE. CDR3 length: 15 amino acids. The CDR3 is CASSPLQGRNTEAFF. DNA of the CDR3: TGTGCCAGCAGCCCGCTACAGGGGAGGAACACTGAAGCTTTCTTT.

This clone showed up many times. The chain joins TRBV14 to TRBJ2-5, with unresolved D. The germline V gene has CDR1 SGHDN and CDR2 FVKESK. Between the trimmed V and J ends, which lost 5 bases and 1 base, there was a span of 5 bases. The CDR3 runs to 12 residues. In nucleotides, the CDR3 is TGTGCCAGCAGCTTATCCCAAGAGACCCAGTACTTC. Protein: CASSLSQETQYF.

This chain uses TRBV5-4 with TRBJ2-7; D is perhaps TRBD1 (6 bases). Germline V gene lookup returns CDR1 SGHNT and CDR2 YYREEE (reference sequence). The V and J ends lost 2 bases and 4 bases respectively, with 16 bases between them. The CDR3 has 15 residues. CDR3 protein: CASSLAETGGYEQYF. The CDR3 DNA reads as TGTGCCAGCAGCTTAGCCGAGACAGGCGGATACGAGCAGTACTTC.

The CDR3 reads CASSPLAGGYGYTF. The CDR3 nucleotides read TGTGCCAGCTCACCACTAGCAGGGGGCTATGGCTACACCTTC. The chain links TRBV18 to TRBJ1-2, with TRBD1 matching 7 bases. With V trimmed by 1 base and J by 4 bases, 3 bases remained unmatched. The CDR3 runs to 14 residues. Germline V CDR1 and CDR2: KGHSH, LQKENI.

The chain is built from TRBV18 and TRBJ1-2; D unresolved. Germline V gene data show CDR1 as KGHSH and CDR2 as LQKENI. V shed 2 bases and J shed 0 bases, with 10 bases lying between them. CDR3 length equals 15 residues. CDR3 sequence: CASSPWYQTNYGYTF. CDR3 nucleotide sequence: TGTGCCAGCTCACCATGGTATCAAACTAACTATGGCTACACCTTC.

This chain links TRBV18 with TRBJ2-2; D gene uncertain. The CDR3 has 15 residues. Trimming took off 6 bases at V and 4 bases at J, with 15 bases between the two ends. Per germline, CDR1 KGHSH and CDR2 LQKENI. The CDR3 region is CASSRTGVSTGELFF. The CDR3 DNA sequence: TGTGCCAGCTCCCGGACGGGCGTCAGCACCGGGGAGCTGTTTTTT.

The chain joins TRBV7-9 to TRBJ2-1; D remains unclear. Trimming left V 1 base short and J 4 bases short, with 14 bases between. This CDR3 has 16 residues. Per the germline V gene, CDR1 is SEHNR and CDR2 is FQNEAQ (reference sequence). The CDR3 loop reads CASSLEWPDGYNEQFF. The CDR3 coding sequence is TGTGCCAGCAGCTTAGAGTGGCCTGACGGTTACAATGAGCAGTTCTTC.

The rearrangement joins TRBV19 to TRBJ1-5; a possible D gene is TRBD1 (5 bases). CDR1 is LNHDA, CDR2 SQIVND, per germline (reference sequence). This CDR3 region has 14 residues. V was shortened by 4 bases and J by 3 bases, with 10 bases between the two germline ends. The CDR3 region has the DNA TGTGCCAGTAGTAACGGACATCTCAATCAGCCCCAGCATTTT. Translated: CASSNGHLNQPQHF.

Here the CDR3 DNA reads TGTGCCAGCAGCCAAGCCGCGGACAGGGGATCCTACAATGAGCAGTTCTTC. Its protein product is CASSQAADRGSYNEQFF. The chain recombines TRBV4-2 with TRBJ2-1; 9 positions match TRBD1. CDR3 size: 17 residues. V lost 1 base to trimming and J lost 1 base; unmatched junction nucleotides: 5. Germline loops: CDR1 LGHNA, CDR2 YNFKEQ.

The chain links TRBV21-1 to TRBJ2-1; the D segment call TRBD2 is taken from the table without a DNA check. TRBV21-1 is designated a pseudogene. The CDR3 length is 17 residues. For the CDR3, the DNA is TGTGCCAGCAGCACTCCACAAAGGGGACTTCACCGGAATGAGCAGTTCTTC. Residues: CASSTPQRGLHRNEQFF.

The CDR3 coding sequence is TGCGCCAGCAGCTTGGAATTGGGGTTCCCGACTGAAGCTTTCTTT. Protein: CASSLELGFPTEAFF. This chain joins TRBV5-1 and TRBJ1-1; D remains ambiguous. The CDR3 covers 15 residues. Trimming cost V 0 bases and J 5 bases, with 14 bases left between them. Germline V CDR1 and CDR2: SGHRS, YFSETQ. Full variable domain (outside the CDR3, taken from reference TRBV5-1 and TRBJ1-1): KAGVTQTPRYLIKTRGQQVTLSCSPISGHRSVSWYQQTPGQGLQFLFEYFSETQRNKGNFPGRFSGRQFSNSRSEMNVSTLELGDSALYLCASSLELGFPTEAFFGQGTRLTVV.

DNA for the CDR3: TGTGCCAGCAGTTTCAAGGGTGGCTACACCTTC. It encodes CASSFKGGYTF. V usage is TRBV28 and J usage is TRBJ1-2; no reliable D call. The CDR3 sequence is 11 residues long. Trimming stripped 3 bases from V and 7 bases from J, with 6 bases between. Germline V gene data show CDR1 as MDHEN and CDR2 as SYDVKM.

The CDR3 spells CASRDLGGPDTQYF. DNA of the CDR3: TGCGCCAGTAGGGATTTGGGGGGCCCAGATACGCAGTATTTT. V usage is TRBV5-1 and J usage is TRBJ2-3; D is tentatively TRBD1 or TRBD2 (6 bases each). Germline CDR1 is SGHRS and CDR2 is YFSETQ. V gave up 8 bases and J gave up 4 bases, with 17 bases separating them. The CDR3 runs to 14 residues.

The chain uses TRBV10-3 and TRBJ2-2; the match to TRBD2 covers 15 bases. Germline V gene lookup returns CDR1 ENHRY and CDR2 SYGVKD. This CDR3 has 17 amino acids. Trimming cost V 6 bases and J 5 bases; bases outside gene matches: 7. The CDR3 sequence is CAIRPGLAGGRTGELFF. CDR3 coding DNA: TGTGCCATCAGGCCGGGACTAGCGGGAGGTCGAACCGGGGAGCTGTTTTTT.

In this sample, this clone turned up once. The chain couples TRBV28 to TRBJ1-1, with D possibly TRBD1 on 5 matching bases. Germline V lookup: CDR1 MDHEN, CDR2 SYDVKM. The CDR3 spans 14 residues. Trimming left V 3 bases short and J 3 bases short, with 11 bases between. Here the CDR3 reads CASSLGRGDTEAFF. The CDR3 nucleotides are TGTGCCAGCAGTTTGGGGAGAGGGGACACTGAAGCTTTCTTT.

The V and J genes are TRBV18 and TRBJ2-2, with 9 bases fitting TRBD1. CDR3 size: 16 residues. The V gene's germline CDR1 is KGHSH and CDR2 LQKENI. V shed 3 bases and J 1 base; nucleotides not matched to a gene: 3. The CDR3 spells CASSPQGQGNTGELFF. CDR3 DNA: TGTGCCAGCTCACCTCAGGGACAGGGGAACACCGGGGAGCTGTTTTTT. Using reference TRBV18 and TRBJ2-2 for the parts outside the CDR3, the full variable domain is NAGVMQNPRHLVRRRGQEARLRCSPMKGHSHVYWYRQLPEEGLKFMVYLQKENIIDESGMPKERFSAEFPKEGPSILRIQQVVRGDSAAYFCASSPQGQGNTGELFFGEGSRLTVL.